This section outlines one TCR beta chain sequence together with its context. Germline V gene data show CDR1 as SGHRS and CDR2 as YFSETQ. The CDR3 consists of 15 residues. The J segment lost 0 bases and the V segment lost 7 bases, leaving 3 bases of the junction unmatched. The entry originates in a study of tumor-infiltrating lymphocytes in localized non-small cell lung cancer. Sequencing used immunoSEQ multiplex PCR; TCRdb keeps in-frame clones, though not all of them. In the table there are about 15,000 clones, 69% of which are singletons. The clonotype comes from a human donor with non-small cell lung cancer. The V call is TRBV5-1, the J call TRBJ2-1, with 11 bases matching TRBD2. The specimen sequenced was lung tumor tissue. As DNA, the CDR3 is TGCGCCAGCTTTGGACTAGCGGGCTCCTACAATGAGCAGTTCTTC. Encoded protein: CASFGLAGSYNEQFF.